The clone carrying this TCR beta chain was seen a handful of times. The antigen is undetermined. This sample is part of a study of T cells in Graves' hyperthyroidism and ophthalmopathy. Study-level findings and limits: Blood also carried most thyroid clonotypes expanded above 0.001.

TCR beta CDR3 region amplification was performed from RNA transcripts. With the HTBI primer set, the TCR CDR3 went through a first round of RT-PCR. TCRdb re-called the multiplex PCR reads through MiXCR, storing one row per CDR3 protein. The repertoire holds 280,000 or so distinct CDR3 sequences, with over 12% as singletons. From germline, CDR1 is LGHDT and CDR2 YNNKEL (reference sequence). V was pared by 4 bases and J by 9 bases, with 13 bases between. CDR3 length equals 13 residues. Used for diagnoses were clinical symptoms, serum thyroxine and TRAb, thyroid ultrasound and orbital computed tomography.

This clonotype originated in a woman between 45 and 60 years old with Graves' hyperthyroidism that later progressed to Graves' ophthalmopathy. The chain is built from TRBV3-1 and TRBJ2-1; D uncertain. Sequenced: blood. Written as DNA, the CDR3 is TGTGCCAGCAGCCCCCCCTATCTGGCTGAGCAGTTCTTC. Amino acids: CASSPPYLAEQFF.